Listed here is a single TCR beta chain. The PCR ran on 60 Vbeta and 13 Jbeta primers. Data came from immunoSEQ multiplex PCR; TCRdb stores just in-frame clones and leaves some out. Of hundreds of thousands of clones in the sample, around 80% are singletons; the top ten hold about 0.2%. The data stem from a study of cytomegalovirus exposure and HLA in healthy donors. Across the whole study: Prior work identified more than 90 million unique TCR beta sequences in 190 million or so T cells.

Per the germline V gene, CDR1 is SGHNT and CDR2 is YYREEE (reference sequence). Deletions cut 1 base from V and 0 bases from J, with 5 bases between. The CDR3 has 15 residues. The material sequenced was PBMCs. The sequence derives from a girl aged 2 to 10 in good health and CMV-seronegative. J is TRBJ1-6 and V is TRBV5-4, with D tentatively TRBD1 (5 bases). CDR3 residues: CASSLQGSYNSPLHF. CDR3 in DNA: TGTGCCAGCAGCTTGCAGGGCTCCTATAATTCACCCCTCCACTTT. Full variable domain (missing parts from reference TRBV5-4 and TRBJ1-6): ETGVTQSPTHLIKTRGQQVTLRCSSQSGHNTVSWYQQALGQGPQFIFQYYREEENGRGNFPPRFSGLQFPNYSSELNVNALELDDSALYLCASSLQGSYNSPLHFGNGTRLTVT.